This T cell receptor beta chain was identified during a study of glioma-infiltrating T cells (dated by TCRdb to about 2016). Regarding the complete study: TCR alpha- and beta-chain repertoires were sequenced from glioma tissue, non-neoplastic brain tissue and matched peripheral blood mononuclear cells. Each tissue-infiltrating repertoire was compared with the same patient's peripheral blood repertoire to measure divergence between tissue and blood T-cell populations. Three low-grade glioma patients, fewer than 10 primary glioblastoma patients and three non-glioma patients contributing non-neoplastic brain tissue were included in the paired cohort. Study-level results and caveats: Group comparisons were based on small numbers of patients: three non-neoplastic, three low-grade glioma and roughly eight glioblastoma patients. In non-neoplastic patients, VJ-independent divergence between tissue and blood fell below expectation, whereas in all gliomas, and especially in low-grade gliomas, the divergence rose above expectation. Very few CDR3 sequences were found to be shared between tissue and blood, and this scarcity was attributed to high CDR3 diversity and limited sampling.

A remark on this clonotype: The specificity of this receptor is unknown. This clone may be a read error of a much larger clone one base away.

TCR alpha and beta CDR3 regions were amplified with the iRepertoire nested amplicon-rescue multiplex PCR (arm-PCR) platform from RNA. The input for one-step reverse transcription and amplification was about 95-400 ng of tissue mRNA or PBMC total RNA. After bead purification, a secondary multiplex PCR added Illumina adapters, and libraries were gel-purified between 200 and 400 bp. The libraries contained internal 6-nucleotide barcodes that were used for demultiplexing. Sequencing of the libraries was done on an Illumina MiSeq using 2x220 or 2x250 nucleotide paired-end reads. As for the authors' bioinformatics: Paired reads were merged with FLASH 1.2.11 and aligned to the GRCh37 human genome with BWA-MEM before extracting TRA and TRB reads. V and J assignment used an IMGT-derived reference of cassette sequences and CDR3 motifs that included pseudogenes. Reads were translated in three frames, and productive CDR3s were defined as those with a C...FGXG motif and no stop codons. Clonotypes were defined as unique combinations of V-J cassette pair and CDR3 amino acid sequence. Hamming distance filtering was applied to reads, with thresholds set by the sequence error rate of each sample in mapped regions. Through fastp at Q25 and MiXCR, TCRdb rebuilt clones from the public reads, retaining in-frame beta chains. Identical CDR3 protein sequences are pooled into one entry, listed with their most common genes and DNA. The V and J calls reflect TCRdb's pipeline rather than the authors' work. The sample table holds 150,000 to 200,000 distinct CDR3 sequences, of which around 40% were seen once. Roughly 5.5% of the sample rests with the top ten.

The sequence was obtained from a human donor with low-grade glioma or glioblastoma, undergoing nonglioma brain surgery, or in good health (not recorded which). Sequenced: glioma tissue, nonneoplastic brain tissue, or PBMCs (not recorded which).

For the CDR3, the sequence is CASSQDAGRDGYTF. The bases are TGTGCCAGCAGCCAAGATGCGGGGAGGGATGGCTACACCTTC. Here the chain combines TRBV28 and TRBJ1-2; no D gene is confidently identified. Deletion took 6 bases off V and 6 bases off J, with a span of 17 bases between the germline ends. Based on the germline V gene, the CDR1 and CDR2 sequences are MDHEN and SYDVKM. Spanning cysteine to phenylalanine, the CDR3 consists of 14 amino acids. Just the 42-base CDR3 DNA is kept, in frame starting at base 1.